These 8 T cell receptor beta chains came from one sample sequenced in a study of T-cell memory formation after mild COVID-19. TCRdb reprocessed the 5' RACE reads with MiXCR, giving one entry per CDR3 protein. The sample records about 560,000 distinct CDR3 sequences, roughly 22% being singletons. Sequencing input: PBMCs or a T cell subset sorted from them (not recorded which). All receptors come from an adult woman who had mild COVID-19 (a few samples of this study predate the infection). Cell type and time point are not known.

This clonotype was seen more than once but under ten times. The chain has TRBV9 and TRBJ2-1; D remains ambiguous. V gave up 4 bases and J gave up 4 bases, with 9 bases separating them. The CDR3 totals 13 residues. Germline V lookup: CDR1 SGDLS, CDR2 YYNGEE. The CDR3: CASSRLAYNEQFF. The CDR3 nucleotides read TGTGCCAGCAGCCGACTGGCTTACAATGAGCAGTTCTTC.

This clonotype appeared a few times. The CDR3 here is CASSSAGLAGVEQYF. The CDR3 nucleotides read TGCGCCAGCAGCTCGGCGGGACTAGCGGGAGTTGAGCAGTACTTC. This sequence joins TRBV5-1 and TRBJ2-7; 14 bases agree with TRBD2. The CDR3 runs 15 residues. With V trimmed by 3 bases and J by 7 bases, 6 bases remained unmatched. CDR1 is SGHRS and CDR2 is YFSETQ in the germline V gene.

This clonotype was detected ten times or more. V is TRBV2 and J is TRBJ1-1; TRBD1 is a possible D gene (5 bases). V was pared by 3 bases and J by 5 bases, with 10 bases between. From germline, CDR1 is SNHLY and CDR2 FYNNEI. This CDR3 region has 13 residues. This CDR3 reads CASSDNWGTEAFF. CDR3 DNA sequence: TGTGCCAGCAGTGACAATTGGGGGACTGAAGCTTTCTTT.

The V call is TRBV12-5, the J call TRBJ1-2, with unresolved D. The germline CDR1 and CDR2 sequences are LGHNT and FRNRAP. Between the trimmed V and J ends, which lost 1 base and 8 bases, there was a span of 17 bases. The length of the CDR3 is 15 residues. The CDR3 sequence is CASGLELARTGGYTF. CDR3 sequence (DNA): TGTGCTAGTGGTTTGGAATTGGCGAGGACGGGGGGCTACACCTTC.

This chain uses TRBV4-1 with TRBJ2-7; the D gene is possibly TRBD1 (6 bases). CDR1 and CDR2 from the germline V gene are MGHRA and YSYEKL. The CDR3 is made up of 16 amino acids. The germline V and J ends were trimmed by 1 base and 4 bases, with 17 bases remaining between them. CDR3 region: CASSQVITGIEYEQYF. The CDR3 DNA sequence: TGCGCCAGCAGCCAAGTTATTACAGGGATCGAATACGAGCAGTACTTC.

V gene TRBV7-9 combines with J gene TRBJ1-1, with D hard to call. Per the germline V gene, CDR1 is SEHNR and CDR2 is FQNEAQ (reference sequence). The CDR3 is 16 residues long. Trimming took 4 bases from V and 1 from J, leaving 16 bases between them. CDR3 in amino acids: CASSSLPVGRNTEAFF. Here the CDR3 DNA reads TGTGCCAGCAGCTCTCTTCCTGTAGGCCGGAACACTGAAGCTTTCTTT. Full variable domain (rest looked up from reference TRBV7-9 and TRBJ1-1): DTGVSQNPRHKITKRGQNVTFRCDPISEHNRLYWYRQTLGQGPEFLTYFQNEAQLEKSRLLSDRFSAERPKGSFSTLEIQRTEQGDSAMYLCASSSLPVGRNTEAFFGQGTRLTVV.

The chain combines TRBV5-1 with TRBJ1-2; perhaps TRBD1 as D (5 bases). CDR1 is SGHRS and CDR2 is YFSETQ in the germline V gene. The CDR3 extends over 14 amino acids. V was trimmed by 6 bases and J by 8 bases, leaving 20 bases between them. The CDR3 protein is CASMPTGTPEGYTF. In nucleotides, the CDR3 is TGCGCCAGCATGCCTACCGGGACCCCCGAGGGCTACACCTTC. The full variable domain, rest sourced from reference TRBV5-1 and TRBJ1-2, is KAGVTQTPRYLIKTRGQQVTLSCSPISGHRSVSWYQQTPGQGLQFLFEYFSETQRNKGNFPGRFSGRQFSNSRSEMNVSTLELGDSALYLCASMPTGTPEGYTFGSGTRLTVV.

The V and J genes are TRBV19 and TRBJ2-1, with no clear D. With 2 bases removed from V and 4 bases from J, the gap between germline ends came to 6 bases. Germline CDR1 is LNHDA and CDR2 is SQIVND (reference sequence). The CDR3 is 13 residues long. This chain's CDR3 is CASSITLYNEQFF. Here the CDR3 DNA reads TGTGCCAGTAGTATAACCCTATACAATGAGCAGTTCTTC.